The clone carrying this T cell receptor (beta chain) has a handful of counts. The antigen is unknown. This record belongs to a study of identical twins. Template switching added a universal primer binding site, and final cDNA carried unique molecular identifiers. TCRdb reprocessed the 5' RACE reads via MiXCR and lists one record per CDR3 protein. The sample records some 1,700,000 distinct CDR3 sequences, around 29% being singletons. V trimming: 7 bases; J trimming: 5 bases; junction bases outside the gene matches: 4. This CDR3 region has 13 residues. Study-level results: Abundant beta clonotypes from cord blood bore fewer insertions; memory repertoires lacked this pattern. Less excess twin sharing appeared in beta out-of-frame sequences.

The sequence was obtained from a newborn girl in good health. V gene TRBV12-3 or TRBV12-4 combines with J gene TRBJ1-4; 7 bases fit TRBD1. The sequencing sample was made of cord blood. The CDR3 bases are TGTGCCAGCACCTTACAGGGGAATGAAAAACTGTTTTTT. This encodes CASTLQGNEKLFF.